The present T cell receptor beta chain was sequenced within a study of blood T cell repertoires in COVID-19. Overall study context: COVID-19 samples, acute and convalescent, were from the United States, Italy and Spain.

Data came from immunoSEQ multiplex PCR; TCRdb stores just in-frame clones and leaves some out. The sample shows around 300,000 clones, around 89% of them seen only once. Membership in each cohort depended on participant-reported clinical history. Trimming removed 5 bases from V and 0 bases from J, with 11 bases in between. Germline V gene lookup returns CDR1 SQVTM and CDR2 ANQGSEA. The CDR3 is 13 residues long. The sequenced material came from PBMCs or T cells enriched from blood (not recorded which). The chain recombines TRBV29-1 with TRBJ2-7; D perhaps matches TRBD2 (6 bases). This TCR was sampled from a woman aged 18-29 years with acute COVID-19. The CDR3 DNA sequence: TGCAGCGTTAGCGGGCAACCCTCCTACGAGCAGTACTTC. This encodes CSVSGQPSYEQYF.